This T cell receptor (beta chain) originates from a study of blood T cell repertoires in COVID-19. Study context: Material from acute and convalescent COVID-19 was sourced from the United States, Italy and Spain. T cells, B-cell-depleted T cells, or PBMCs supplied cDNA or gDNA.

There are 14 residues in the CDR3. CDR1 and CDR2 from the germline V gene are MNHNS and SASEGT. V was pared by 0 bases and J by 11 bases, with 16 bases between. In the original processing: The authors estimated nucleated cell counts from reference gene primer amplification. The assay was immunoSEQ multiplex PCR, and TCRdb's table has in-frame clones only and misses some. V and J calls and clone size follow that table, whereas D and trimming were derived from the DNA. The data contain 70,000 or so clones, around 90% of them singletons. The source is a woman aged 50 to 60 with acute or convalescent COVID-19. V gene TRBV6-1 combines with J gene TRBJ1-1; D unresolved. Sequences were obtained from peripheral blood. CDR3 in DNA: TGTGCCAGCAGTGAAGCGACTCTTTATGGTCGGGCTTTCTTT. Amino acids: CASSEATLYGRAFF.